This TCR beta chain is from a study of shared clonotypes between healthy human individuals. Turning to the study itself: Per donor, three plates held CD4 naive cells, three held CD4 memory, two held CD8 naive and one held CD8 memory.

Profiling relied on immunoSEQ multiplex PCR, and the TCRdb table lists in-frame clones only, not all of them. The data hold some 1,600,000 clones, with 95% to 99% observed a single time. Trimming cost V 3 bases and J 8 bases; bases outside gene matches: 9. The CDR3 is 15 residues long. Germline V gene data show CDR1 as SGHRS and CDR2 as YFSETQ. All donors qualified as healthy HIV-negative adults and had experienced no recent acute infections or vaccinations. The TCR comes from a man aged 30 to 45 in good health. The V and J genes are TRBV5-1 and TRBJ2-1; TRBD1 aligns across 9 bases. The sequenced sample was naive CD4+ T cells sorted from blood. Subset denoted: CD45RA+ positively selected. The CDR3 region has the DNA TGCGCCAGCAGCTCCGGGACAGGGAATGGTCATGAGCAGTTCTTC. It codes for CASSSGTGNGHEQFF.